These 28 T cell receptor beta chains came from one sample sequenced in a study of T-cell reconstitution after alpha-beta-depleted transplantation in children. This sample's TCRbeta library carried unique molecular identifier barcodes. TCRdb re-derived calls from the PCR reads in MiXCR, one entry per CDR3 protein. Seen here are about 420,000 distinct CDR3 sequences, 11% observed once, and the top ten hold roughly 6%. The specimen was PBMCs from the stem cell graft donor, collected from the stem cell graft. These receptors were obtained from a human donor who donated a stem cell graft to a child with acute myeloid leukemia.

The CDR3 DNA is TGTGCCACCAGCACTTCCCAGGGGGCACGACGCCAGCCCCAGCATTTT. It translates to CATSTSQGARRQPQHF. The rearrangement links TRBV15 to TRBJ1-5; TRBD1 matches 8 bases. The CDR3 sequence is 16 residues long. Germline-derived CDR1 and CDR2 are LNHNV and YYDKDF (reference sequence). V dropped 4 bases and J dropped 7; count of bases not matched to a gene: 12.

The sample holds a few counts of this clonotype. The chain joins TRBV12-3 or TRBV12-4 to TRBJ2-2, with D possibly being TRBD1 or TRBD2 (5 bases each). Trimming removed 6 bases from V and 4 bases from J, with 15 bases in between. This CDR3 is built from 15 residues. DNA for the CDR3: TGTGCCAGCAGCCCCCAGGGACGGGGCACCGGGGAGCTGTTTTTT. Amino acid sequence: CASSPQGRGTGELFF.

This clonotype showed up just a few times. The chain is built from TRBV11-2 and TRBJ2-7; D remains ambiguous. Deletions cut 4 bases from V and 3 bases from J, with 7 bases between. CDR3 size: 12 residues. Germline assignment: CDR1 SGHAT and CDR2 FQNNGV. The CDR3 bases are TGTGCCAGCAGCTCTTCGTACTACGAGCAGTACGTC. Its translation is CASSSSYYEQYV.

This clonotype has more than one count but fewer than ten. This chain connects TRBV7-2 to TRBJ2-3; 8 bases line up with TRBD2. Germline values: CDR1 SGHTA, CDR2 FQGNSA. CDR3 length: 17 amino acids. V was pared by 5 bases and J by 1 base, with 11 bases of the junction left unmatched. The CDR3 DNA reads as TGTGCCAGCAGCCCGACTAGCGATCAGGCTGGCACAGATACGCAGTATTTT. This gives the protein CASSPTSDQAGTDTQYF.

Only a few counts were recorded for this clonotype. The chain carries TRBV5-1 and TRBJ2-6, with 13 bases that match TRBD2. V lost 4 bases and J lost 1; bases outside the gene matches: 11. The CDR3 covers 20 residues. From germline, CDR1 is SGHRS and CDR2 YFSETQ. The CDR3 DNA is TGCGCCAGCAGCCCCGGACTAGCGGGAGTGGAGCGGTCTGGGGCCAACGTCCTGACTTTC. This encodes CASSPGLAGVERSGANVLTF.

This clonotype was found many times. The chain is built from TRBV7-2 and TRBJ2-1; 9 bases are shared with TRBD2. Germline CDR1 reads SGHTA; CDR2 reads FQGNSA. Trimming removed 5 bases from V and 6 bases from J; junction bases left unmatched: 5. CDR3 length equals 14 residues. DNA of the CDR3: TGTGCCAGCAGCCAGCGGGGGGATCTCAATGAGCAGTTCTTC. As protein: CASSQRGDLNEQFF.

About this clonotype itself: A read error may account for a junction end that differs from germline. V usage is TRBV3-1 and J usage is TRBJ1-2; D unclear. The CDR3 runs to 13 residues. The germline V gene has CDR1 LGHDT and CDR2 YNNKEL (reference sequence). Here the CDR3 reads CASSQGSQSSSYF. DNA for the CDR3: TGTGCCAGCAGCCAAGGGTCCCAGAGCTCATCGTACTTC.

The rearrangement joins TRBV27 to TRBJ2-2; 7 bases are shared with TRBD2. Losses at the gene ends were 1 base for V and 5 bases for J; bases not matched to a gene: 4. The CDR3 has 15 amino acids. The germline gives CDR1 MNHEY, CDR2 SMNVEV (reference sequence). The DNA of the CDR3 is TGTGCCAGCAGTTTATTGGGACTAAAAACCGGGGAGCTGTTTTTT. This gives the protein CASSLLGLKTGELFF.

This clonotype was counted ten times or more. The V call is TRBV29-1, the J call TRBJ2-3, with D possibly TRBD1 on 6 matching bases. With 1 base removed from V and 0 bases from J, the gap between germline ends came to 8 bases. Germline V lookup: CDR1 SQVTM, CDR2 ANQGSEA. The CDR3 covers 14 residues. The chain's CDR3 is CSVEGRGSTDTQYF. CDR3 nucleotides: TGCAGCGTTGAAGGCAGGGGCAGCACAGATACGCAGTATTTT.

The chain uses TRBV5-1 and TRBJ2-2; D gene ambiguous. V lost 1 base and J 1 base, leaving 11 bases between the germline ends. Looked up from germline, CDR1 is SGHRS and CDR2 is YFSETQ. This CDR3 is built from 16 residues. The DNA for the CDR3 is TGCGCCAGCAGCTTGAATATAGGGTTGAACACCGGGGAGCTGTTTTTT. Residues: CASSLNIGLNTGELFF. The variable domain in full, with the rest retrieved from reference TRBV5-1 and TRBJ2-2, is KAGVTQTPRYLIKTRGQQVTLSCSPISGHRSVSWYQQTPGQGLQFLFEYFSETQRNKGNFPGRFSGRQFSNSRSEMNVSTLELGDSALYLCASSLNIGLNTGELFFGEGSRLTVL.

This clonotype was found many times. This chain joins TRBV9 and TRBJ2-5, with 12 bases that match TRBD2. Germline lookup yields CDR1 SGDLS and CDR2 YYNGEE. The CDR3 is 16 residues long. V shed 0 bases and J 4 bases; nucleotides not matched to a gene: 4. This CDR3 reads CASSVASGGAGETQYF. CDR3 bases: TGTGCCAGCAGCGTAGCTAGCGGGGGGGCAGGAGAGACCCAGTACTTC.

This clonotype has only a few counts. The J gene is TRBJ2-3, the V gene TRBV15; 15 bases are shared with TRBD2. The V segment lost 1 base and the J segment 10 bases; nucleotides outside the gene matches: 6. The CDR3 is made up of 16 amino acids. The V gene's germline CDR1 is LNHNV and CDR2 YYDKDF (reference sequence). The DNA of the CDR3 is TGTGCCACCAGCAGAGGGACTAGCGGGGGGGTCTCGGCGCAGTATTTT. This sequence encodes CATSRGTSGGVSAQYF.

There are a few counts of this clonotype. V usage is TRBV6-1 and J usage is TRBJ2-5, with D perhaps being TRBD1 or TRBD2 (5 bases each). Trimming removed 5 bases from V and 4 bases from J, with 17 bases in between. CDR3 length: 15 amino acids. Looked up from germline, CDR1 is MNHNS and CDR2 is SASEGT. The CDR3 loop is CASSPLRDPPETQYF. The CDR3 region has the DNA TGTGCCAGCAGTCCCCTCCGGGACCCGCCAGAGACCCAGTACTTC.

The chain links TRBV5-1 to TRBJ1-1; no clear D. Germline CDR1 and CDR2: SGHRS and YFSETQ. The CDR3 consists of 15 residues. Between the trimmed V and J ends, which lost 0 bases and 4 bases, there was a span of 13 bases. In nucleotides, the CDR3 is TGCGCCAGCAGCTTGGGGTTGTTGGGTGCCACTGAAGCTTTCTTT. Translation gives CASSLGLLGATEAFF.

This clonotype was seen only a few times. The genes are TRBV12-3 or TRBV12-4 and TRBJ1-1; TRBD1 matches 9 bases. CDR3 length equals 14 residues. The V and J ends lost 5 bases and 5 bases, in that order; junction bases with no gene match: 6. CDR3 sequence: CASSLDRGRTEAFF. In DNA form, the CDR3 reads TGTGCCAGCAGTCTGGACAGGGGCAGGACTGAAGCTTTCTTT.

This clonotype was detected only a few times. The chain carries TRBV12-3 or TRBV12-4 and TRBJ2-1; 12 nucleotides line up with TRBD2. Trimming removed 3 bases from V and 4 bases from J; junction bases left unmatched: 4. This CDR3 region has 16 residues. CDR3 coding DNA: TGTGCCAGCAGTTTCGGACTAGCGGGGACGTACAATGAGCAGTTCTTC. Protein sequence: CASSFGLAGTYNEQFF.

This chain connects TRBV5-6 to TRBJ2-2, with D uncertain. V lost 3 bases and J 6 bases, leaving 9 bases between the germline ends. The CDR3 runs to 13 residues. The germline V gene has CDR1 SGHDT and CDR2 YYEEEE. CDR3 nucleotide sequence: TGTGCCAGCAGCTCTGGGCGCTCCGGGGAGCTGTTTTTT. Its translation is CASSSGRSGELFF.

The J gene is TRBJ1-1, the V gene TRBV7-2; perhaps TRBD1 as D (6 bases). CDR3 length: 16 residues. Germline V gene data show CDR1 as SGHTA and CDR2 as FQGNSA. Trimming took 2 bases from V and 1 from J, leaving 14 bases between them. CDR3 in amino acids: CASSLTPPTGNTEAFF. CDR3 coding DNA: TGTGCCAGCAGCTTAACCCCACCGACAGGGAACACTGAAGCTTTCTTT.

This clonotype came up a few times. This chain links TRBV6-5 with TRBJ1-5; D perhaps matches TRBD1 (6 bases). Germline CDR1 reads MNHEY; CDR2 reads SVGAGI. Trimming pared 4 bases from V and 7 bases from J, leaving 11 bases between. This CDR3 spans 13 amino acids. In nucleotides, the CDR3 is TGTGCCAGCAGTTCAGGGGCAGGACAGCCCCAGCATTTT. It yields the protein CASSSGAGQPQHF.

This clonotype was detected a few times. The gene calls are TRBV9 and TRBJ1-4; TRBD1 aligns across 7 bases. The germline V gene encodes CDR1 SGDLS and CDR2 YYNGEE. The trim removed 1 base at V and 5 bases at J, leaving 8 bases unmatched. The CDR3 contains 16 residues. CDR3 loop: CASSVSVQGRNEKLFF. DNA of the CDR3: TGTGCCAGCAGCGTAAGTGTACAGGGGCGAAATGAAAAACTGTTTTTT. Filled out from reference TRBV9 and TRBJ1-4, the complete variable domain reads DSGVTQTPKHLITATGQRVTLRCSPRSGDLSVYWYQQSLDQGLQFLIQYYNGEERAKGNILERFSAQQFPDLHSELNLSSLELGDSALYFCASSVSVQGRNEKLFFGSGTQLSVL.

CDR3 region: CSARDFGETEAFF. The CDR3 DNA reads TGCAGTGCTAGAGATTTTGGTGAGACTGAAGCTTTCTTT. V gene TRBV20-1 combines with J gene TRBJ1-1; unclear D gene. The CDR3 runs 13 residues. The V gene lost 0 bases and the J gene lost 5 bases, with 10 bases spanning the gap. CDR1 and CDR2 (germline): DFQATT, SNEGSKA (reference sequence).

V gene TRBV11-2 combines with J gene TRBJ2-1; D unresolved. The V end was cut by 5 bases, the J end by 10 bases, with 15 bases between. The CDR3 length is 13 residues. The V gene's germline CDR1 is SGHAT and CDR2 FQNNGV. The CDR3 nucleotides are TGTGCCAGCAGCCCCCCGTCCCTCCGGGAGCAGTTCTTC. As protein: CASSPPSLREQFF.

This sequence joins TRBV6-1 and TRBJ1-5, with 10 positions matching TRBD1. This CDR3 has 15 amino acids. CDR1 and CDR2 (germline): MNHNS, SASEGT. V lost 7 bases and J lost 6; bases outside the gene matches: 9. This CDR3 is CASTRDRGSSQPQHF. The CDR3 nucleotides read TGTGCCAGCACGCGGGACAGGGGTTCTAGTCAGCCCCAGCATTTT.

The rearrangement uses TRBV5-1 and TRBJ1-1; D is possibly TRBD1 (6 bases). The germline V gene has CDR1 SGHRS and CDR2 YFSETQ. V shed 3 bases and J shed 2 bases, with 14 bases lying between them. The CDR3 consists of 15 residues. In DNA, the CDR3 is TGCGCCAGCAGCTGGGCCAGGGGACCAAACACTGAAGCTTTCTTT. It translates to CASSWARGPNTEAFF.

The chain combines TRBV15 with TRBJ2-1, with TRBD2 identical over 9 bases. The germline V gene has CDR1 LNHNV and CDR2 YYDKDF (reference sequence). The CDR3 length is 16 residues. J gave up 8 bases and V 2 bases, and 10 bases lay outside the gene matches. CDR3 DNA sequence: TGTGCCACCAGCAGACCACCGGGACTAGCTCCCTATGAGCAGTTCTTC. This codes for CATSRPPGLAPYEQFF.

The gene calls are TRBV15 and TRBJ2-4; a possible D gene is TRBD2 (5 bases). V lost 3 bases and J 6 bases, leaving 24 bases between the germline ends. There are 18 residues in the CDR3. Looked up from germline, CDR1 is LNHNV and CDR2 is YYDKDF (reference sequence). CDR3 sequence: CATSSKPTGSSAGNIQYF. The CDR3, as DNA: TGTGCCACCAGCAGCAAACCGACCGGCTCTTCGGCGGGAAACATTCAGTACTTC.

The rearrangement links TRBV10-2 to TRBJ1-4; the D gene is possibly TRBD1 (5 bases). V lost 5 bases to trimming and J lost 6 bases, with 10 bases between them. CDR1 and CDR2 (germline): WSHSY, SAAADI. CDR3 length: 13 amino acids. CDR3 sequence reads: CASSQQGYEKLFF. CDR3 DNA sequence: TGCGCCAGCAGTCAGCAGGGTTATGAAAAACTGTTTTTT.

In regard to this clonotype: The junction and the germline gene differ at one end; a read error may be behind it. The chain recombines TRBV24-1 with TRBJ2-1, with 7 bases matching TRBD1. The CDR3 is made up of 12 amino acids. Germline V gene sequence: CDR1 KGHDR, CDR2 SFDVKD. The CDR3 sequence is CATSDPGQILNF. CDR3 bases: TGTGCCACCAGTGATCCGGGACAGATTTTGAACTTC.